This is a list of T cell receptor beta chains from one sample in a study of a mutant IDH1 vaccine in newly diagnosed glioma. The table came from immunoSEQ multiplex PCR; TCRdb's copy has only in-frame clones and leaves some out. The sample shows around 52,000 clones, about 87% of them seen only once. Which antigens these TCRs recognize remains unknown. The sequencing used PBMCs, collected from a glioma patient whose treatment included an IDH1 peptide vaccine. The receptors originated from a woman aged 40 to 50 with glioma. Both conserved end residues are part of each CDR3.

j_call	v_call	cdr3_aa
TRBJ1-2	TRBV2	CASRPDRDLLFSF
TRBJ2-7	TRBV6-4	CASSEVWTAPSYEQYF
TRBJ2-1	TRBV5-1	CASSLAGGAYNEQFF
TRBJ1-1	TRBV6-6	CASSPQATEAFF
TRBJ1-4	TRBV18	CASSGAGPSNEKLFF
TRBJ2-5	TRBV30	CAWDRRGETQYF
TRBJ2-1	TRBV19	CASSHPGGINEQFF
TRBJ2-7	TRBV20-1	CSAARGYEQYF
TRBJ2-7	TRBV19	CASSIAGLAGYEQYF
TRBJ1-2	TRBV4-3	CASSHGTGDGYTF
TRBJ1-2	TRBV6-5	CASRNMGFGYGYTF
TRBJ1-2	TRBV6-5	CASSYSLTYGYTF
TRBJ2-3	TRBV4-1	CASSQEITSGFTDTQYF
TRBJ2-5	TRBV4-2	CASSQERGAQETQYF
TRBJ2-3	TRBV5-1	CASSNTDTQYF
TRBJ2-7	TRBV6-6	CASSAAGTPYEQYF
TRBJ2-3	TRBV6-5	CASSYSGSFTDTQYF
TRBJ2-3	TRBV29-1	CSVETLAGRTDTQYF
TRBJ2-7	TRBV9	CASSVEVTGSYEQYF
TRBJ2-3	TRBV18	CASSPGLGTDTQYF